This TCR beta chain was profiled in a study of T cells after yellow fever vaccination. Study-wide findings and caveats: A small share of clonotypes appeared in both CD4 and CD8 compartments. In post-booster samples, most primary-vaccination clones reappeared (about 95% CD4, 88% CD8). Within FACS-sorted repertoires, abundant clonotypes contaminating from the bulk population could be present.

The CDR3 covers 16 residues. Germline V lookup: CDR1 MDHEN, CDR2 SYDVKM. Deletions cut 6 bases from V and 0 bases from J, with 15 bases between. TCR cDNA was made by 5'RACE template switching, adding a universal primer site and UMIs. TCRdb re-analysed the 5' RACE reads in MiXCR, keeping a single row per CDR3 protein. There are 510,000 or so distinct CDR3 sequences in the sample; around 21% occur only once, and 14% lies in the top ten. On this clonotype: Its antigen is still unknown.

The rearrangement links TRBV28 to TRBJ2-4, with D perhaps TRBD2 (6 bases). The receptor was derived from a man aged 25-45 years who received the YFV17D yellow fever vaccine. Source: PBMCs, taken 15 days after the yellow fever booster vaccination. Written as DNA, the CDR3 is TGTGCCAGCAGCCTCCCTAGCGTCTCAGCCAAAAACATTCAGTACTTC. Translated, it gives CASSLPSVSAKNIQYF.